Presented here are 15 T cell receptor beta chains from one specimen sequenced in a study of blood T cell repertoires in COVID-19. Sequencing was performed with immunoSEQ multiplex PCR; in TCRdb, only in-frame clones are kept and a portion is missing. The table shows around 280,000 clones, with around 90% occurring only once. Specimen: peripheral blood. Every receptor here comes from a man aged 70-80 years with acute or convalescent COVID-19.

This chain uses TRBV5-4 with TRBJ2-1, with 7 bases that match TRBD2. The CDR3 is 18 residues long. The V and J ends lost 0 bases and 9 bases, in that order; junction bases with no gene match: 18. The germline V gene encodes CDR1 SGHNT and CDR2 YYREEE (reference sequence). The CDR3 loop reads CASSLDPVRDYDGGEQFF. The CDR3 coding sequence is TGTGCCAGCAGCTTGGATCCCGTCCGGGACTACGACGGCGGTGAGCAGTTCTTC.

The V and J genes are TRBV28 and TRBJ2-5; unclear D gene. Between the trimmed V and J ends, which lost 2 bases and 0 bases, there was a span of 4 bases. Germline assignment: CDR1 MDHEN and CDR2 SYDVKM. The CDR3 has 13 amino acids. The CDR3: CASSLRDQETQYF. The CDR3 region has the DNA TGTGCCAGCAGTTTACGCGACCAAGAGACCCAGTACTTC.

The chain joins TRBV7-9 to TRBJ1-5; maybe TRBD1 (5 bases). In germline, CDR1 is SEHNR, CDR2 FQNEAQ (reference sequence). The CDR3 runs to 13 residues. V was clipped by 1 base and J by 7 bases, with 8 bases between them. In DNA, the CDR3 is TGTGCCAGCAGCTTAGAAGGGGAACAGCCCCAGCATTTT. It encodes CASSLEGEQPQHF.

The V call is TRBV18, the J call TRBJ2-7, with 7 bases fitting TRBD1. CDR1 and CDR2 from the germline V gene are KGHSH and LQKENI. The V gene end was trimmed by 3 bases and the J gene end by 2 bases; junction bases not matched to a gene: 7. The CDR3 totals 15 residues. This chain's CDR3 is CASSPGEGAAYEQYF. The CDR3 DNA reads TGTGCCAGCTCACCTGGTGAGGGGGCAGCCTACGAGCAGTACTTC.

V is TRBV11-1 and J is TRBJ2-2, with 8 bases lining up with TRBD2. V was clipped by 0 bases and J by 6 bases; unmatched bases: 6. The germline CDR1 and CDR2 sequences are SGHAT and FQDESV (reference sequence). The CDR3 is made up of 16 amino acids. CDR3 sequence (DNA): TGTGCCAGCAGCTTAGCGCGTGCGGGGGGAGCCGGGGAGCTGTTTTTT. The encoded protein is CASSLARAGGAGELFF.

This clone came up once. The chain links TRBV28 to TRBJ1-3, with 9 bases aligning to TRBD1. Per the germline V gene, CDR1 is MDHEN and CDR2 is SYDVKM. The length of the CDR3 is 15 residues. Trimming cost V 6 bases and J 3 bases; bases outside gene matches: 6. CDR3 loop: CASSPGTGIGNTIYF. CDR3 coding DNA: TGTGCCAGCAGCCCCGGGACAGGGATTGGAAACACCATATATTTT.

The chain links TRBV4-1 to TRBJ2-7; tentatively, D is TRBD2 (5 bases). V was clipped by 1 base and J by 3 bases, with 7 bases between them. The CDR3 is 13 residues long. CDR1 is MGHRA, CDR2 YSYEKL, per germline. CDR3 amino acids: CASSQGEYYEQYF. CDR3 coding DNA: TGCGCCAGCAGCCAAGGGGAGTACTACGAGCAGTACTTC.

The chain is built from TRBV30 and TRBJ1-2; 9 bases are a match to TRBD1. The germline CDR1 and CDR2 sequences are GTSNPN and SVGIG (reference sequence). V trimming: 6 bases; J trimming: 4 bases; junction bases outside the gene matches: 9. The CDR3 is 14 amino acids. For the CDR3, the DNA is TGTGCCTGTTCCGGGACAGGGTGGACCTATGGCTACACCTTC. It encodes CACSGTGWTYGYTF.

The V gene is TRBV6-6, the J gene TRBJ1-5; no firm D call. With 5 bases removed from V and 0 bases from J, the gap between germline ends came to 32 bases. Germline values: CDR1 MNHNY, CDR2 SVGAGI (reference sequence). The length of the CDR3 is 22 residues. The CDR3 region is CASSPASLIRRAHDYSNQPQHF. The CDR3 DNA follows: TGTGCCAGCAGTCCCGCAAGCTTGATCAGACGGGCCCATGACTATAGCAATCAGCCCCAGCATTTT.

The chain is built from TRBV6-2 or TRBV6-3 and TRBJ2-7, with 8 nucleotides matching TRBD1. J lost 3 bases, V lost 6 bases, and 10 bases had no gene match. The germline V gene encodes CDR1 MNHEY and CDR2 SVGEGT. CDR3 size: 15 residues. The CDR3: CASSPRRTGFYEQYF. CDR3 in DNA: TGTGCCAGCAGCCCTCGGAGGACAGGGTTCTACGAGCAGTACTTC.

This chain links TRBV4-3 with TRBJ1-1; D gene unclear. V shed 4 bases and J shed 3 bases, with 15 bases lying between them. In germline, CDR1 is LGHNA, CDR2 YSLEER. This CDR3 spans 15 amino acids. The CDR3 region is CASSPDSGEYTEAFF. The CDR3 region has the DNA TGCGCCAGCAGCCCCGACTCCGGGGAATACACTGAAGCTTTCTTT.

V and J are TRBV28 and TRBJ1-2; the match to TRBD1 covers 7 bases. From germline, CDR1 is MDHEN and CDR2 SYDVKM. The CDR3 loop spans 15 amino acids. V was clipped by 5 bases and J by 3 bases; unmatched bases: 9. The CDR3 region has the DNA TGTGCCAGCAGTCAGACAGGGTCGGAAGACTATGGCTACACCTTC. Protein sequence: CASSQTGSEDYGYTF.

The CDR3 DNA reads as TGTGCCAGCAGTTACTCCGGGACACCACGAGACGGGGAGCTGTTTTTT. Translation gives CASSYSGTPRDGELFF. The gene calls are TRBV6-5 and TRBJ2-2; tentatively, D is TRBD1 (6 bases). Trimming stripped 0 bases from V and 7 bases from J, with 15 bases between. This CDR3 has 16 residues. Per the germline V gene, CDR1 is MNHEY and CDR2 is SVGAGI.

The chain uses TRBV30 and TRBJ1-6; no firm D call. V lost 0 bases and J 8 bases, leaving 11 bases between the germline ends. The germline V gene encodes CDR1 GTSNPN and CDR2 SVGIG (reference sequence). The CDR3 runs to 14 residues. The CDR3 DNA reads as TGTGCCTGGAGTGTCGAGCTTGTTTATTCACCCCTCCACTTT. Translating gives CAWSVELVYSPLHF.

A few counts support this clone. This chain uses TRBV28 with TRBJ2-2, with TRBD2 matching 9 bases. The germline V gene encodes CDR1 MDHEN and CDR2 SYDVKM. With V trimmed by 6 bases and J by 7 bases, 6 bases remained unmatched. The CDR3 is made up of 14 amino acids. CDR3 nucleotide sequence: TGTGCCAGCAGGGCGGGAGGGCCGGTCGGGGAGCTGTTTTTT. The encoded protein is CASRAGGPVGELFF.